This TCR beta chain was found in a study of control samples from healthy donors and cancer patients. Repertoires were generated with immunoSEQ multiplex PCR, while TCRdb's copy carries only in-frame clones and drops some. Of around 52,000 clones in the sample, approximately 90% are singletons; the top ten hold roughly 0.9%. The receptor was derived from a young man with colorectal cancer. The sequencing sample was made of PBMCs.

In nucleotides, the CDR3 is TGTGCCAGCACGGGACAGGGAGGTCGAAACACCATATATTTT. Protein product: CASTGQGGRNTIYF. The rearrangement uses TRBV28 and TRBJ1-3, with 9 positions matching TRBD1. This CDR3 region has 14 residues. The V gene's germline CDR1 is MDHEN and CDR2 SYDVKM. The V and J ends lost 7 bases and 5 bases, in that order; junction bases with no gene match: 6.